This T cell receptor beta chain originates from a study of spatial heterogeneity in lung cancer. Regarding the study as a whole: The study found that expanded intratumoral alpha and beta TCR counts tracked tumor mutation counts.

Germline V gene data show CDR1 as MNHEY and CDR2 as SVGAGI. V dropped 4 bases and J dropped 1; count of bases not matched to a gene: 6. This CDR3 has 16 residues. On this clonotype itself: Its antigen is not known. Since the library was made to target alpha chains, this beta chain is a stray read and its abundance is not meaningful.

Time point meaning: sample taken at primary tumor resection. Tumor, nontumor lung or frozen PBMC supplied whole RNA that was sequenced unsorted. TCR cDNA molecules each had a unique molecular identifier. TCRdb re-analysed the 5' RACE reads in MiXCR, keeping a single row per CDR3 protein. Among 2,500 to 3,500 distinct CDR3 sequences listed, roughly 15% were seen once. This chain uses TRBV6-5 with TRBJ2-1; 8 positions agree with TRBD2. The clonotype originates from a male donor with early-stage non-small cell lung cancer. Source: lung tumor tissue, taken at surgery. The CDR3 sequence is CASSSRLAGSYNEQFF. CDR3 nucleotide sequence: TGTGCCAGCAGTTCCAGATTAGCGGGGTCCTACAATGAGCAGTTCTTC.